This entry lists 25 T cell receptor beta chains sequenced from one sample in a study of cytomegalovirus exposure and HLA in healthy donors. The PCR employed 60 Vbeta primers together with 13 Jbeta primers. Produced via immunoSEQ multiplex PCR; TCRdb's table is partial and in-frame only. Among more than 85,000 clones, 65% to 90% were seen once, and the ten largest hold more than 1%. The sample comprised PBMCs. The receptors shown here come from a young woman in good health and CMV-seronegative.

The rearrangement uses TRBV30 and TRBJ2-7, with D possibly being TRBD1 (6 bases). Germline V gene lookup returns CDR1 GTSNPN and CDR2 SVGIG (reference sequence). V dropped 1 base and J dropped 4 bases, with 11 bases sitting between them. The CDR3 is made up of 13 amino acids. The CDR3 region has the DNA TGTGCCTGGAGTGCACAGGGCGGGTACGAGCAGTACTTC. The encoded protein is CAWSAQGGYEQYF.

The gene calls are TRBV5-1 and TRBJ2-7; D remains ambiguous. Germline CDR1 and CDR2: SGHRS and YFSETQ. The CDR3 totals 15 residues. V lost 7 bases, J lost 0 bases, and 17 bases lay in between. The CDR3 loop is CASCTTPRNSYEQYF. The DNA for the CDR3 is TGCGCCAGCTGCACGACGCCCAGGAACTCCTACGAGCAGTACTTC. The variable domain in full, with the rest retrieved from reference TRBV5-1 and TRBJ2-7, is KAGVTQTPRYLIKTRGQQVTLSCSPISGHRSVSWYQQTPGQGLQFLFEYFSETQRNKGNFPGRFSGRQFSNSRSEMNVSTLELGDSALYLCASCTTPRNSYEQYFGPGTRLTVT.

The chain couples TRBV5-1 to TRBJ2-7, with a tentative D call TRBD1 (6 bases). The germline V gene has CDR1 SGHRS and CDR2 YFSETQ. The CDR3 consists of 16 residues. The germline V and J ends were trimmed by 0 bases and 5 bases, with 18 bases remaining between them. CDR3 sequence: CASSLGGPWGVNEQYF. The CDR3 DNA follows: TGCGCCAGCAGCTTGGGGGGGCCGTGGGGAGTGAACGAGCAGTACTTC.

V usage is TRBV4-3 and J usage is TRBJ1-2, with D maybe TRBD1 (5 bases). CDR1 is LGHNA, CDR2 YSLEER, per germline. With 5 bases removed from V and 8 bases from J, the gap between germline ends came to 18 bases. This CDR3 comprises 14 residues. The DNA for the CDR3 is TGCGCCAGCAGCTACGATTTATCTACAGGAGGCTACACCTTC. Protein product: CASSYDLSTGGYTF.

There are a few counts of this clone. V and J are TRBV7-9 and TRBJ2-2; TRBD2 might be the D (5 bases). Germline CDR1 and CDR2: SEHNR and FQNEAQ (reference sequence). The CDR3 is 15 amino acids. V was pared by 0 bases and J by 10 bases, with 15 bases between. CDR3 sequence (DNA): TGTGCCAGCAGCTTAGCGGAGAGGAGGACGGTGGAGCTGTTTTTT. Protein product: CASSLAERRTVELFF.

This chain joins TRBV18 and TRBJ2-3; a weak D match, TRBD1 (5 bases). Trimming pared 2 bases from V and 1 base from J, leaving 7 bases between. This CDR3 is 14 amino acids long. The germline gives CDR1 KGHSH, CDR2 LQKENI. CDR3 amino acids: CASSPETGTDTQYF. CDR3 coding DNA: TGTGCCAGCTCACCAGAGACAGGCACAGATACGCAGTATTTT.

The V call is TRBV28, the J call TRBJ2-5, with 8 bases identical to TRBD1. CDR3 size: 16 residues. Trimming at V came to 4 bases and at J to 0 bases, leaving 7 bases not matched to a gene. Germline V gives CDR1 MDHEN, CDR2 SYDVKM. The DNA of the CDR3 is TGTGCCAGCAGTTCCGTGGACAGGGCGTACCAAGAGACCCAGTACTTC. Protein product: CASSSVDRAYQETQYF.

The chain uses TRBV4-1 and TRBJ2-3, with D tentatively TRBD2 (6 bases). The CDR3 has 17 residues. The V gene lost 0 bases and the J gene lost 2 bases, with 15 bases spanning the gap. Germline assignment: CDR1 MGHRA and CDR2 YSYEKL. CDR3 amino acids: CASSQDRSAGFTDTQYF. DNA for the CDR3: TGCGCCAGCAGCCAAGATCGGTCCGCGGGGTTCACAGATACGCAGTATTTT.

V and J are TRBV27 and TRBJ2-3; possibly TRBD1 for D (6 bases). V gave up 4 bases and J gave up 4 bases, with 15 bases separating them. This CDR3 spans 15 amino acids. Germline V gives CDR1 MNHEY, CDR2 SMNVEV (reference sequence). CDR3 DNA: TGTGCCAGCAGTTCTTGGGGGCCGGGCGCAGATACGCAGTATTTT. Encoded protein: CASSSWGPGADTQYF.

This clone occurred a few times. The chain has TRBV28 and TRBJ1-5; 10 bases align to TRBD1. This CDR3 spans 14 amino acids. Germline-derived CDR1 and CDR2 are MDHEN and SYDVKM. V gave up 6 bases and J gave up 6 bases; unmatched junction bases: 5. CDR3 loop: CASSLTGGRQPQHF. The CDR3 nucleotides are TGTGCCAGCAGCCTGACAGGGGGCCGTCAGCCCCAGCATTTT.

This CDR3 is CSATGGGEQYF. In DNA form, the CDR3 reads TGCAGTGCTACTGGCGGGGGCGAGCAGTACTTC. This sequence joins TRBV20-1 and TRBJ2-7, with 7 positions matching TRBD2. The germline gives CDR1 DFQATT, CDR2 SNEGSKA (reference sequence). The ends lost 4 bases at V and 6 bases at J; junction bases unmatched: 3. The CDR3 sequence is 11 residues long.

This clone appeared a few times. V and J are TRBV28 and TRBJ2-1; 8 bases match TRBD2. Germline V gene lookup returns CDR1 MDHEN and CDR2 SYDVKM. V lost 3 bases and J lost 10; bases outside the gene matches: 5. The CDR3 extends over 13 amino acids. The CDR3 bases are TGTGCCAGCAGTTTTCAGCCTAGCGGGGAGCAGTTCTTC. It is translated as CASSFQPSGEQFF. The entire variable domain, with the rest obtained from reference TRBV28 and TRBJ2-1, is as follows: DVKVTQSSRYLVKRTGEKVFLECVQDMDHENMFWYRQDPGLGLRLIYFSYDVKMKEKGDIPEGYSVSREKKERFSLILESASTNQTSMYLCASSFQPSGEQFFGPGTRLTVL.

The chain employs TRBV7-9 and TRBJ1-4, with 9 nucleotides matching TRBD1. Germline-derived CDR1 and CDR2 are SEHNR and FQNEAQ (reference sequence). V lost 5 bases and J lost 4; bases outside the gene matches: 5. The CDR3 sequence is 15 residues long. CDR3: CASSGGTGINEKLFF. As DNA, the CDR3 is TGTGCCAGCAGCGGAGGGACAGGGATTAATGAAAAACTGTTTTTT. The full variable domain, rest sourced from reference TRBV7-9 and TRBJ1-4, is DTGVSQNPRHKITKRGQNVTFRCDPISEHNRLYWYRQTLGQGPEFLTYFQNEAQLEKSRLLSDRFSAERPKGSFSTLEIQRTEQGDSAMYLCASSGGTGINEKLFFGSGTQLSVL.

The gene calls are TRBV6-6 and TRBJ2-3; D is possibly TRBD2 (6 bases). The CDR3 length is 14 residues. The V and J ends lost 7 bases and 1 base respectively, with 12 bases between them. The germline CDR1 and CDR2 sequences are MNHNY and SVGAGI (reference sequence). In nucleotides, the CDR3 is TGTGCCAGCAAGGTCGGCGGGGGCACAGATACGCAGTATTTT. Protein product: CASKVGGGTDTQYF.

The chain links TRBV19 to TRBJ1-2, with 7 nucleotides matching TRBD1. CDR1 is LNHDA, CDR2 SQIVND, per germline (reference sequence). V dropped 5 bases and J dropped 6; count of bases not matched to a gene: 12. This CDR3 has 15 residues. The CDR3 region is CASSLSVDRVNGYTF. CDR3 sequence (DNA): TGTGCCAGTAGTTTATCGGTTGACAGGGTCAATGGCTACACCTTC.

In this sample, this clone turned up a few times. The chain employs TRBV19 and TRBJ1-5; no firm D call. CDR1 is LNHDA, CDR2 SQIVND, per germline (reference sequence). V was pared by 10 bases and J by 5 bases, with 15 bases between. The CDR3 loop spans 13 amino acids. CDR3 in DNA: TGTGCCACCAACGAGGTACGAGATCAGCCCCAGCATTTT. Its translation is CATNEVRDQPQHF. The variable domain in full, with the rest retrieved from reference TRBV19 and TRBJ1-5, is DGGITQSPKYLFRKEGQNVTLSCEQNLNHDAMYWYRQDPGQGLRLIYYSQIVNDFQKGDIAEGYSVSREKKESFPLTVTSAQKNPTAFYLCATNEVRDQPQHFGDGTRLSIL.

This chain connects TRBV19 to TRBJ1-5, with 8 bases matching TRBD1. The germline gives CDR1 LNHDA, CDR2 SQIVND (reference sequence). The junction had 7 bases not matched to a gene; V was cut back by 6 bases and J by 3 bases. The length of the CDR3 is 15 residues. DNA of the CDR3: TGTGCCAGTAGGTCCGGGACAGGAGCCAATCAGCCCCAGCATTTT. Residues: CASRSGTGANQPQHF. Supplemented by reference TRBV19 and TRBJ1-5, the full variable domain reads DGGITQSPKYLFRKEGQNVTLSCEQNLNHDAMYWYRQDPGQGLRLIYYSQIVNDFQKGDIAEGYSVSREKKESFPLTVTSAQKNPTAFYLCASRSGTGANQPQHFGDGTRLSIL.

The chain employs TRBV11-2 and TRBJ1-6, with D unclear. The CDR3 runs 13 residues. The germline V and J ends were trimmed by 2 bases and 13 bases, with 12 bases remaining between them. The germline V gene encodes CDR1 SGHAT and CDR2 FQNNGV. CDR3 in DNA: TGTGCCAGCAGCTTACAATCTCGGGTGCCCCTCCACTTT. Amino acid sequence: CASSLQSRVPLHF.

J is TRBJ2-7 and V is TRBV18, with D tentatively TRBD1 (6 bases). From germline, CDR1 is KGHSH and CDR2 LQKENI. CDR3 length: 15 residues. Trimming cost V 0 bases and J 2 bases, with 11 bases left between them. For the CDR3, the DNA is TGTGCCAGCTCACCACCGGAAACAGGGCCCTACGAGCAGTACTTC. Protein sequence: CASSPPETGPYEQYF.

The chain couples TRBV5-1 to TRBJ2-7, with D possibly TRBD1 on 8 matching bases. This CDR3 has 14 residues. Trimming cost V 1 base and J 3 bases, with 11 bases left between them. CDR1 is SGHRS, CDR2 YFSETQ, per germline. In DNA form, the CDR3 reads TGCGCCAGCAGCTTGAACAGGGGGGGCTACGAGCAGTACTTC. It translates to CASSLNRGGYEQYF.

Concerning this clone itself: The germline gene is not matched at one end of the junction; a read error may be the cause. This sequence joins TRBV7-9 and TRBJ1-1; D uncertain. The germline CDR1 and CDR2 sequences are SEHNR and FQNEAQ (reference sequence). The CDR3 has 12 amino acids. CDR3 DNA sequence: TGTGTCAGCAGCTTGGCGGACACTGAAGCTTTCTTT. Its protein is CVSSLADTEAFF.

V is TRBV27 and J is TRBJ2-3; unclear D gene. The CDR3 has 11 residues. Trimming removed 6 bases at V and 9 bases at J, with 10 bases between. Germline V gene sequence: CDR1 MNHEY, CDR2 SMNVEV (reference sequence). CDR3 DNA: TGTGCCAGCAGGACTGGTACGACGCAGTATTTT. Translated: CASRTGTTQYF.

This sequence joins TRBV21-1 and TRBJ1-6. TRBV21-1 is shown as a pseudogene. CDR3 length equals 14 residues. As DNA, the CDR3 is TGTGCCAGCCCCCGGGAACGGGTCAGATCACCCCTCCACTTT. This codes for CASPRERVRSPLHF.

This clone is a singleton in its sample. The CDR3 DNA sequence: TGTGCCAGCAGCTTGGGGCGTTTTGCGGGAGGAGGGGTTTACAATGAGCAGTTCTTC. This gives the protein CASSLGRFAGGGVYNEQFF. The rearrangement uses TRBV7-2 and TRBJ2-1, with 8 bases aligning to TRBD2. This CDR3 contains 19 residues. The J segment lost 4 bases and the V segment lost 3 bases, leaving 17 bases of the junction unmatched. Germline V gene sequence: CDR1 SGHTA, CDR2 FQGNSA.

This CDR3 is CASSLVGGGPEQYF. The CDR3 nucleotides are TGTGCCAGCAGCTTAGTGGGCGGGGGGCCCGAGCAGTACTTC. The chain is built from TRBV11-2 and TRBJ2-7; 8 nucleotides align to TRBD2. Germline V gene lookup returns CDR1 SGHAT and CDR2 FQNNGV. V was pared by 1 base and J by 6 bases, with 5 bases of the junction left unmatched. There are 14 residues in the CDR3.